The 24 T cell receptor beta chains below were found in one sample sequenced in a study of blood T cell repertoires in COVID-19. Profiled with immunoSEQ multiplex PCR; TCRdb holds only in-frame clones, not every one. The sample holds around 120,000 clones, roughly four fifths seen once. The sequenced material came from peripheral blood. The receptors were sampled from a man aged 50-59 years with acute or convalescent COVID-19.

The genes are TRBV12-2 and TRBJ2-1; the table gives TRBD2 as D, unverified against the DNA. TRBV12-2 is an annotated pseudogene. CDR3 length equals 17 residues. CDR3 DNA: TGTGCAAGTCGCTTAGCGAGGGACTGGATTTCCTACAATGAGCAGTTCTTC. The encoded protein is CASRLARDWISYNEQFF.

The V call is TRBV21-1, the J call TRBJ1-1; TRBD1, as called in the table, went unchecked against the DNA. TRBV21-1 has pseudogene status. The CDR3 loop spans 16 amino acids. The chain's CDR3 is CASSKARQDSNTEAFF. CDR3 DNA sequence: TGTGCCAGCAGCAAAGCGCGACAGGATTCGAACACTGAAGCTTTCTTT.

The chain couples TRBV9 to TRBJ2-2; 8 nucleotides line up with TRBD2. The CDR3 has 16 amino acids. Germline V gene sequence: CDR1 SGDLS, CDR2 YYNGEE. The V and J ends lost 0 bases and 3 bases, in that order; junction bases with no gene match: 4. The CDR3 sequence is CASSVVPLADTGELFF. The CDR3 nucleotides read TGTGCCAGCAGCGTAGTCCCACTAGCGGACACCGGGGAGCTGTTTTTT.

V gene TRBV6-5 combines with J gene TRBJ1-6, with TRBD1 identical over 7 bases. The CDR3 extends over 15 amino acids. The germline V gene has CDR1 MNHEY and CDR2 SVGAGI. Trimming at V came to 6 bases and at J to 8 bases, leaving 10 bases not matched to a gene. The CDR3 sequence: CASSDTGVGDSPLHF. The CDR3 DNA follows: TGTGCCAGCAGCGATACAGGGGTTGGTGATTCACCCCTCCACTTT.

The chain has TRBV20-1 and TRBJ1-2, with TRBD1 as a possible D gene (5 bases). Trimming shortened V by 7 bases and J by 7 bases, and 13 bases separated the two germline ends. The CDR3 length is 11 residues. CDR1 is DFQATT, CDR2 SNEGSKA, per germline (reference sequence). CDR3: CSVPRGSGYTF. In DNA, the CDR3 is TGCAGTGTCCCAAGGGGAAGTGGCTACACCTTC.

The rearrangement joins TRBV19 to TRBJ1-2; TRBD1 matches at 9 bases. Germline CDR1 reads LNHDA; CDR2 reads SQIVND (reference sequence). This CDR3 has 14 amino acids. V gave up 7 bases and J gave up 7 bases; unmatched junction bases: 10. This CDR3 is CASTQQGARSGYTF. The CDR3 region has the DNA TGTGCCAGTACCCAACAGGGGGCGCGATCTGGCTACACCTTC.

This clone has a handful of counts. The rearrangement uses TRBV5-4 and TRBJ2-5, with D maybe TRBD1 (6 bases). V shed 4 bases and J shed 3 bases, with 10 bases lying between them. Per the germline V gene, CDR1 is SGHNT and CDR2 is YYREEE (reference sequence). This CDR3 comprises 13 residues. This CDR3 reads CASSRWTEETQYF. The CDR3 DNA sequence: TGTGCCAGCAGCCGCTGGACAGAAGAGACCCAGTACTTC.

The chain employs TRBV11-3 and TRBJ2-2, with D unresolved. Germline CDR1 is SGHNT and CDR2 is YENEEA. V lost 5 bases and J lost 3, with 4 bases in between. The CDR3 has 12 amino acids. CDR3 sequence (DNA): TGTGCCAGCAGCCTATACACCGGGGAGCTGTTTTTT. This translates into CASSLYTGELFF.

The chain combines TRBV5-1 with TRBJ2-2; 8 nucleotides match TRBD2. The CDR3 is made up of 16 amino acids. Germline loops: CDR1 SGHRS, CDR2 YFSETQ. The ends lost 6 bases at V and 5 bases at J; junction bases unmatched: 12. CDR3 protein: CASTRSSGRETGELFF. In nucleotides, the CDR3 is TGCGCCAGCACTCGCTCTAGCGGGCGAGAAACCGGGGAGCTGTTTTTT.

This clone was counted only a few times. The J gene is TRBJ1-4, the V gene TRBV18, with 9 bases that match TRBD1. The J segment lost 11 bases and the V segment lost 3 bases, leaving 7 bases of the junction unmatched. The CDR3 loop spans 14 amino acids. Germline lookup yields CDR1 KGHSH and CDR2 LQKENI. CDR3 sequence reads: CASSPDTDRGKLFF. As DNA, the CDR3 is TGTGCCAGCTCACCGGACACAGACAGGGGGAAACTGTTTTTT.

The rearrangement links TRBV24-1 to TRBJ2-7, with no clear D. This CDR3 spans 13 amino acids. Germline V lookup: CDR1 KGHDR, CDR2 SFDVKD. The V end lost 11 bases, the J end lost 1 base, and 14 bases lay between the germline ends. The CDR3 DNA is TGTGCCAACAAGACTCGTCAGTCCTACGAGCAGTACTTC. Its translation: CANKTRQSYEQYF.

CDR3 nucleotides: TGCGCCAGCAGCTTGACGGGGTATAATTCACCCCTCCACTTT. This codes for CASSLTGYNSPLHF. This chain connects TRBV5-1 to TRBJ1-6, with D unclear. The V end was cut by 1 base, the J end by 4 bases, with 6 bases between. This CDR3 spans 14 amino acids. Per germline, CDR1 SGHRS and CDR2 YFSETQ.

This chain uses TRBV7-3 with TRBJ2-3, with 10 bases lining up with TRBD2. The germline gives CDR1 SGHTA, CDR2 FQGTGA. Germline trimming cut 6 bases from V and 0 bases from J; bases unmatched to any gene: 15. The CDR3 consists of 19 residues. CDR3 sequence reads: CASRQRGLAGAFSTDTQYF. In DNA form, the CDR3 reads TGTGCCAGCAGACAAAGGGGGCTAGCGGGGGCCTTCAGCACAGATACGCAGTATTTT.

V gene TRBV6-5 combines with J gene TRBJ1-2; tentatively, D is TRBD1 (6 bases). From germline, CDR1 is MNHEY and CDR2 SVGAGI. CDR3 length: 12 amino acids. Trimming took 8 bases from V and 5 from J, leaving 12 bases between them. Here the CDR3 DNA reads TGTGCCAGCCTGTACCAGGGGTATGGCTACACCTTC. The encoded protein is CASLYQGYGYTF.

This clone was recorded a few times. As DNA, the CDR3 is TGTGCCAGCAGTGAAGTTAGCAGGGTTCGCTATGGCTACACCTTC. Protein product: CASSEVSRVRYGYTF. V and J are TRBV2 and TRBJ1-2, with D tentatively TRBD1 (5 bases). This CDR3 comprises 15 residues. Germline V lookup: CDR1 SNHLY, CDR2 FYNNEI. The V and J ends lost 1 base and 4 bases respectively, with 13 bases between them.

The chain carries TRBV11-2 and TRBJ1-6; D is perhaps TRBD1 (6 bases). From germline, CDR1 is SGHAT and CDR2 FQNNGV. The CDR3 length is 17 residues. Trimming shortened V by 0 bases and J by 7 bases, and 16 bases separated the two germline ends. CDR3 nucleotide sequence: TGTGCCAGCAGCTTAGAACCTGGACAGTTTGCAAATTCACCCCTCCACTTT. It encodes CASSLEPGQFANSPLHF.

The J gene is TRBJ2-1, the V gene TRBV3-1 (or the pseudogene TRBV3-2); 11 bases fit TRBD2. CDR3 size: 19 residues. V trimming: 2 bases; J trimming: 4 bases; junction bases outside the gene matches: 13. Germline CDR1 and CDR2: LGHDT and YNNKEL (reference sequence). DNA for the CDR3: TGTGCCAGCAGCCAAAAACTAGCGGGGGTCCTTACCGCTTACAATGAGCAGTTCTTC. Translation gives CASSQKLAGVLTAYNEQFF.

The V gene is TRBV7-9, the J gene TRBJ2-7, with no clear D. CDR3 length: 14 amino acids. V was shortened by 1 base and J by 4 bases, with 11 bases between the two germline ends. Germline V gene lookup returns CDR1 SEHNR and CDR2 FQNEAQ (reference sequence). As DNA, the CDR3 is TGTGCCAGCAGCTTAGAACAAAGGAGATACGAGCAGTACTTC. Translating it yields CASSLEQRRYEQYF.

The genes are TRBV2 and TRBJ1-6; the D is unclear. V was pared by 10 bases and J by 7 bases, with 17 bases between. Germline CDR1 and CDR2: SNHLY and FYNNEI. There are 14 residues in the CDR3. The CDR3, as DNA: TGTGCCACCGACCCCAACCTAGGAAATTCACCCCTCCACTTT. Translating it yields CATDPNLGNSPLHF.

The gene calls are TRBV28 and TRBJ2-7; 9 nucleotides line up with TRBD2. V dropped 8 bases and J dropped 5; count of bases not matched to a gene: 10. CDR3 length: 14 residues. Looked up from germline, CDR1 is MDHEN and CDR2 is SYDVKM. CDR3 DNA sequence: TGTGCCAGCTGTCCCGGGACTAGCTTCCACGAGCAGTACTTC. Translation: CASCPGTSFHEQYF.

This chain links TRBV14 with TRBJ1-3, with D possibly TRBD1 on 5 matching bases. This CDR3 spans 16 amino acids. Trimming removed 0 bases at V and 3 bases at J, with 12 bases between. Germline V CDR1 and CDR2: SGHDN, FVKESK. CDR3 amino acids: CASSQEGGIGGNTIYF. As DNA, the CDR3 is TGTGCCAGCAGCCAAGAGGGGGGGATCGGTGGAAACACCATATATTTT.

The CDR3 here is CASSLGTSFADTQYF. Written as DNA, the CDR3 is TGCGCCAGCAGCCTTGGGACTTCCTTTGCAGATACGCAGTATTTT. The chain uses TRBV5-1 and TRBJ2-3, with a weak D call TRBD2 (6 bases). Germline V CDR1 and CDR2: SGHRS, YFSETQ. The V gene lost 4 bases and the J gene lost 4 bases, with 16 bases spanning the gap. The CDR3 runs 15 residues.

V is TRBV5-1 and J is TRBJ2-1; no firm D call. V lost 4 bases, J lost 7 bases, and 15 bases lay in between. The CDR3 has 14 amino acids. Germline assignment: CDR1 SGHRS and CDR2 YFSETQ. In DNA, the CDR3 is TGCGCCAGCAGCGCACGTATTACCGAGAATGAGCAGTTCTTC. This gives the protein CASSARITENEQFF.

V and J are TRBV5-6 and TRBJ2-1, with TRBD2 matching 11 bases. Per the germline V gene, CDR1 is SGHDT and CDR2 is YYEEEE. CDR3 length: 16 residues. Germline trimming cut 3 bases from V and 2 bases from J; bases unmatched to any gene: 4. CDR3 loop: CASSSIAGGPYNEQFF. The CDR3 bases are TGTGCCAGCAGCTCTATAGCGGGAGGGCCCTACAATGAGCAGTTCTTC.